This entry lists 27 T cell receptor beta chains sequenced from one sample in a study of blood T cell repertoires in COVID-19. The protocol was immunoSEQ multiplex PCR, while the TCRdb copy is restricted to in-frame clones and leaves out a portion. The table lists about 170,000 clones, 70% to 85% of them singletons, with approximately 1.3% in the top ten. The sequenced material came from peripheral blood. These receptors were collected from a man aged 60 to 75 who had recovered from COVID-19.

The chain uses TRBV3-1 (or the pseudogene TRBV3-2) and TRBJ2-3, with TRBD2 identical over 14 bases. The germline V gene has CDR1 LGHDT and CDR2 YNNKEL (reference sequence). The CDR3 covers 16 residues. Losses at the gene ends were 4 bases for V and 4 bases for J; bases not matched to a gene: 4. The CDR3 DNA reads TGTGCCAGCAGCCTGGGACTAGCGGGGGAGGCAGATACGCAGTATTTT. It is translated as CASSLGLAGEADTQYF.

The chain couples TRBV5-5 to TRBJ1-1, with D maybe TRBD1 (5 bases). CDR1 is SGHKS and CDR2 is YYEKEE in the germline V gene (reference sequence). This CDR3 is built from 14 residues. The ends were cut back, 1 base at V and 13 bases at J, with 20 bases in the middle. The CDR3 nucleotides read TGTGCCAGCAGCTTGTCCGGGACTGAGATTCTTGGTTTCTTT. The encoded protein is CASSLSGTEILGFF.

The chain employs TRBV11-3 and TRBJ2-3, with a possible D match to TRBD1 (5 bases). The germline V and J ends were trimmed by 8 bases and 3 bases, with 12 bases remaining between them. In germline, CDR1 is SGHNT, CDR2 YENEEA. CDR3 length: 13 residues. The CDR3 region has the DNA TGTGCCAGCGCCACCCAGGGTACAGATACGCAGTATTTT. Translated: CASATQGTDTQYF.

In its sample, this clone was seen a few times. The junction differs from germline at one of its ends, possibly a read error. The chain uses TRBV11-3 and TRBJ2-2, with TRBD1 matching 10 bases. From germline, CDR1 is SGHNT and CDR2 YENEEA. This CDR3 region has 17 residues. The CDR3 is CASSLDRGHAGTGELFF. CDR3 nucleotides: TGTGCCAGCAGCCTAGACAGGGGGCATGCGGGCACCGGGGAGCTGTTTTTT.

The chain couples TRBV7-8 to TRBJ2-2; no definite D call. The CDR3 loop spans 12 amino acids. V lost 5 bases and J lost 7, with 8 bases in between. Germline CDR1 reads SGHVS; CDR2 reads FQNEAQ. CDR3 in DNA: TGTGCCAGCAGCCCCGTCGTCGGGGAGCTGTTTTTT. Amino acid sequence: CASSPVVGELFF.

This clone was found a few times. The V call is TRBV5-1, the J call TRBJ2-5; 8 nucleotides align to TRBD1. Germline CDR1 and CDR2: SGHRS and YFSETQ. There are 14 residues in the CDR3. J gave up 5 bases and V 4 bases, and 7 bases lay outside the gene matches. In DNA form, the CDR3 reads TGCGCCAGCAGCGTACAGACAGGGGAGGAGACCCAGTACTTC. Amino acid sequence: CASSVQTGEETQYF.

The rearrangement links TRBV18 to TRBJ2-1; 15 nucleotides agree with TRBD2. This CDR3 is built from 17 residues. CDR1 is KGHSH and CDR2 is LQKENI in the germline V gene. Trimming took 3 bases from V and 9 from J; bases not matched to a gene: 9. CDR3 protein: CASSPPGLAGGLGEQFF. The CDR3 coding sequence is TGTGCCAGCTCACCGCCCGGACTAGCGGGGGGGCTTGGTGAGCAGTTCTTC.

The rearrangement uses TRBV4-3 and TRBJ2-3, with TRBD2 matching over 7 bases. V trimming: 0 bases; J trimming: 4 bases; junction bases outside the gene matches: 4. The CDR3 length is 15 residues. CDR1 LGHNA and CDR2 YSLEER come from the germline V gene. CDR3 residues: CASSQERGGADTQYF. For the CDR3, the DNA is TGCGCCAGCAGCCAAGAGCGTGGGGGGGCAGATACGCAGTATTTT.

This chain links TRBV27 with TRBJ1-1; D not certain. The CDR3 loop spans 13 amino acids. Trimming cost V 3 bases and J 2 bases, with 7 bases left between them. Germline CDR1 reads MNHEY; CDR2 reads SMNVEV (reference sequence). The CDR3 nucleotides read TGTGCCAGCAGTTTGAGACAAAACACTGAAGCTTTCTTT. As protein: CASSLRQNTEAFF.

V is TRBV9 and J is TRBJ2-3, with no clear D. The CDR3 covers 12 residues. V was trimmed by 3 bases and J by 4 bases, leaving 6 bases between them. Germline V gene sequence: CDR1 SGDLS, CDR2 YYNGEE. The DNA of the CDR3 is TGTGCCAGCAGCGCCTCGGCAGATACGCAGTATTTT. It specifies CASSASADTQYF.

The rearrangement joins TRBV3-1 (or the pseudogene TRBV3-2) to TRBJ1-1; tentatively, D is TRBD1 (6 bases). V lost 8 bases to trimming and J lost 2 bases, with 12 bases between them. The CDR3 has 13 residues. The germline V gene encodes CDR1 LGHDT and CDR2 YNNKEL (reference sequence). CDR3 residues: CASRTVSNTEAFF. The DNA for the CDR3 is TGTGCCAGCCGGACAGTATCAAACACTGAAGCTTTCTTT.

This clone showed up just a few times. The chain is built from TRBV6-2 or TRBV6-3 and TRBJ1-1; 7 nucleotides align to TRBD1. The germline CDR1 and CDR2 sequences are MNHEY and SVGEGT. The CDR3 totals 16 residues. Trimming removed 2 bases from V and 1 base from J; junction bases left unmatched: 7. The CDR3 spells CASSYKGAGPNTEAFF. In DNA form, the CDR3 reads TGTGCCAGCAGTTACAAGGGGGCCGGCCCGAACACTGAAGCTTTCTTT.

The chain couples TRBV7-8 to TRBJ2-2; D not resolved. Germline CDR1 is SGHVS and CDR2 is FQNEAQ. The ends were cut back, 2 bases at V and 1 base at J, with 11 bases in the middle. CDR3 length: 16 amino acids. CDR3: CASSLSQLQNTGELFF. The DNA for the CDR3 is TGTGCCAGCAGCTTAAGTCAACTGCAGAACACCGGGGAGCTGTTTTTT.

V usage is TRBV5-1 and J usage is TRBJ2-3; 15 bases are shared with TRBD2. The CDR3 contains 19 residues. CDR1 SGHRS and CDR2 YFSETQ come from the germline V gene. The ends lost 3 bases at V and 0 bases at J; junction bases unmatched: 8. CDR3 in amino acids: CASSSRGLAGGPSTDTQYF. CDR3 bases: TGCGCCAGCAGCTCGAGGGGACTAGCGGGGGGTCCTAGCACAGATACGCAGTATTTT.

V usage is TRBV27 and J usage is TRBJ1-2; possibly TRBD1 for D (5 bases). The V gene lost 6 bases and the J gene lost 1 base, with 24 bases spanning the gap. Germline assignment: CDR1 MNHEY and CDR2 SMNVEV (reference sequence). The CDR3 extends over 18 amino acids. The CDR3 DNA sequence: TGTGCCAGCAGGTTGGGAGGGCAGCTGAGAGGGGATAACTATGGCTACACCTTC. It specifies CASRLGGQLRGDNYGYTF.

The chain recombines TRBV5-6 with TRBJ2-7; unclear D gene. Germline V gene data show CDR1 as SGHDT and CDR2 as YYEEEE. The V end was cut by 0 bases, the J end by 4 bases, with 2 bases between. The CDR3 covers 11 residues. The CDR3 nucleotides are TGTGCCAGCAGCTTGGCGTACGAGCAGTACTTC. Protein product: CASSLAYEQYF.

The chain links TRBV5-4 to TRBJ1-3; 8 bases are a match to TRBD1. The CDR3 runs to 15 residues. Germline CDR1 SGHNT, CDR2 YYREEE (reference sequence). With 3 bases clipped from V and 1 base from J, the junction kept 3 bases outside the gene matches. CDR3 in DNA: TGTGCCAGCAGCTCAACAGGGGGGTCTGGAAACACCATATATTTT. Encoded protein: CASSSTGGSGNTIYF.

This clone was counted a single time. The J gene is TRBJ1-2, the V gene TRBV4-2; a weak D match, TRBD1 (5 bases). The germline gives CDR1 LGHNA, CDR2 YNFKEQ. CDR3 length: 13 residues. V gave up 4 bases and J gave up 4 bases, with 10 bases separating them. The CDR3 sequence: CASSPTGGYGYTF. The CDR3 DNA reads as TGTGCCAGCAGCCCCACGGGGGGCTATGGCTACACCTTC.

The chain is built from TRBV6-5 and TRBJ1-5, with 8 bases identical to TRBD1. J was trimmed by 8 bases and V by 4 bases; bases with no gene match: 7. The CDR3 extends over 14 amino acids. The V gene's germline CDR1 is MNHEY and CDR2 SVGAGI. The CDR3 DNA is TGTGCCAGCAGTTCCAGGGGGCGCCGGGAGCCCCAGCATTTT. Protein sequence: CASSSRGRREPQHF.

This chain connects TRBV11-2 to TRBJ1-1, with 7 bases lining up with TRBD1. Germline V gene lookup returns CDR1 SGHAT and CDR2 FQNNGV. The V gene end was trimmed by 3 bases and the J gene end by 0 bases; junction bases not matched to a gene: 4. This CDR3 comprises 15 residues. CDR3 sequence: CASSFRQGMNTEAFF. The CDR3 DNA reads TGTGCCAGCAGCTTTAGACAGGGTATGAACACTGAAGCTTTCTTT.

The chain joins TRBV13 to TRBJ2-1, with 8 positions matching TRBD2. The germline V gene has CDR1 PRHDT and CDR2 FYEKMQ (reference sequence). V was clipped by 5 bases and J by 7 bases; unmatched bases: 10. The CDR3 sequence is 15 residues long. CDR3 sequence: CASSPRGGGRNEQFF. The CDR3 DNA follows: TGTGCCAGCAGCCCTCGGGGGGGAGGGAGGAATGAGCAGTTCTTC.

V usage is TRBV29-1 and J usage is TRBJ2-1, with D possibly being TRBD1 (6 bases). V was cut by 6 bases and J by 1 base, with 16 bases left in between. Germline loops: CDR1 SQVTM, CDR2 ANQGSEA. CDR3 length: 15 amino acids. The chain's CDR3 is CSVESTGRSYNEQFF. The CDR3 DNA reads TGCAGCGTGGAAAGTACAGGGAGATCCTACAATGAGCAGTTCTTC.

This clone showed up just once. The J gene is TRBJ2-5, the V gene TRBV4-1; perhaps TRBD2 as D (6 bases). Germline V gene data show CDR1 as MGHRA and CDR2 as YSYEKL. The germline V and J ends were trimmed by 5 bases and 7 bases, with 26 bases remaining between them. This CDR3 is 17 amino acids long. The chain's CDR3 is CASSAGPIIEPGGTQYF. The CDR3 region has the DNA TGCGCCAGCAGCGCTGGACCCATTATTGAGCCCGGGGGGACCCAGTACTTC.

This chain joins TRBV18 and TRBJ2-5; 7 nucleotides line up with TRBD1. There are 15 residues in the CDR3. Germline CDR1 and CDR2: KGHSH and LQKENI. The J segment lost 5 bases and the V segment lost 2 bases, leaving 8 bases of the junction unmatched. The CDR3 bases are TGTGCCAGCTCACCAGGCGGACAGGTTCACGAGACCCAGTACTTC. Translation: CASSPGGQVHETQYF.

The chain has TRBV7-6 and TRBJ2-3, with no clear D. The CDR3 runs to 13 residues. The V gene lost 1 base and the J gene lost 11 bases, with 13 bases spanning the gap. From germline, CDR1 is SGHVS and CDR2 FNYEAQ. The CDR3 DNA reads TGTGCCAGCAGCTTAGGGGCAGCCGACGGGCAGTATTTT. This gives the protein CASSLGAADGQYF.

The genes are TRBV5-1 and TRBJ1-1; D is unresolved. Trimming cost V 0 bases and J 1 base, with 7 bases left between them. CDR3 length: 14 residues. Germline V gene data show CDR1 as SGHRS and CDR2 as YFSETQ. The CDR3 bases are TGCGCCAGCAGCTTGGCAACAGCGAACACTGAAGCTTTCTTT. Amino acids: CASSLATANTEAFF.

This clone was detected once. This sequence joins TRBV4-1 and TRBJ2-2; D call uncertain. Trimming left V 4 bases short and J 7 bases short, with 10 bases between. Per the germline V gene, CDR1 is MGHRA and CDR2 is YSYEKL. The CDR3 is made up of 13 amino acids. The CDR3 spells CASSPRGNGELFF. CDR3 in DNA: TGCGCCAGCAGCCCAAGAGGTAACGGGGAGCTGTTTTTT.